The subject of this entry is one T cell receptor (beta chain). This specimen comes from a study of blood T cell repertoires in COVID-19. Only in-frame clones appear in the TCRdb table, and some are missing; sequencing was by immunoSEQ multiplex PCR. The sample holds 200,000 to 250,000 clones, approximately 90% seen once. This CDR3 contains 14 residues. Germline-derived CDR1 and CDR2 are LGHNA and YNFKEQ. Unmatched junction bases numbered 0, after V lost 3 bases and J lost 1 base. This TCR derives from a man younger than 40 with COVID-19, enrolled during active disease. The chain carries TRBV4-2 and TRBJ2-7, with 10 bases identical to TRBD1. The source material was peripheral blood. CDR3 in amino acids: CASSQGQGSYEQYF. The CDR3 region has the DNA TGTGCCAGCAGCCAGGGACAGGGGTCCTACGAGCAGTACTTC.